The sequence of this T cell receptor beta chain was determined in a study of CD8+ T cells in alopecia areata. As for the study in general: Treated patients were given 5 to 10 mg oral tofacitinib twice daily.

Study findings and constraints: Under tofacitinib, fewer expanded CD8+ clones appeared among the top 100 scalp clones.

Isolated RNA was reverse transcribed into cDNA used as the sequencing template. The method was immunoSEQ multiplex PCR; TCRdb's version includes in-frame clones alone and lacks a portion of them. The sample lists more than 110,000 clones, about 56% occurring once. Treatment noted: oral pan-JAK inhibitor, 5-10 mg twice daily. Alopecia areata patients had lesional scalp punch biopsies and peripheral blood taken from them. This clone showed up just a few times. Its matching antigen is unknown. The origin of this receptor is a human donor with alopecia areata. The source material was CD8+ T cells sorted from blood, sampled at week 4, from a patient treated with tofacitinib.

The CDR3 sequence: CASSNPTGRNTEAFF. Written as DNA, the CDR3 is TGTGCCAGCAGCAACCCGACAGGGAGGAACACTGAAGCTTTCTTT. This sequence joins TRBV7-9 and TRBJ1-1; TRBD1 matches at 7 bases. V shed 5 bases and J 1 base; nucleotides not matched to a gene: 7. CDR1 and CDR2 (germline): SEHNR, FQNEAQ (reference sequence). The CDR3 is made up of 15 amino acids.